This T cell receptor beta chain originates from a study of blood T cell repertoires in COVID-19. CDR1 SGHAT and CDR2 FQNNGV come from the germline V gene. V was trimmed by 7 bases and J by 0 bases, leaving 18 bases between them. This CDR3 spans 16 amino acids. The table came from immunoSEQ multiplex PCR; TCRdb's copy has only in-frame clones and leaves some out. Here the sample spans some 300,000 clones, nearly 90% being singletons. The sequence was collected from a woman aged 25 to 39 with COVID-19, enrolled during active disease. The gene calls are TRBV11-2 and TRBJ1-2; TRBD1 is a possible D gene (6 bases). Specimen: peripheral blood. Written as DNA, the CDR3 is TGTGCCAGCACCAAGGACAGTAGGATTGCTAACTATGGCTACACCTTC. It translates to CASTKDSRIANYGYTF.